These T cell receptor beta chains were read from a single sample in a study of cytomegalovirus exposure and HLA in healthy donors. TCRdb's table, derived via immunoSEQ multiplex PCR, lists solely in-frame clones and lacks some. The sample carries about 170,000 clones, more than 60% recorded once. Sequenced sample: PBMCs. The receptors derive from a female donor in good health and CMV-seronegative. Each CDR3 is given with its conserved first and last residue. Each record gives: V gene, D gene, clone size, J gene, CDR3 DNA, CDR3 protein. D genes are given only for firm matches. Size is omitted from some rows. Given values are once, few, many or a class for expanded clones.

>TRBV5-4|TRBD2|few|TRBJ2-7
TGTGCCAGCAGCTTGTTTTCTAGCGGGAACTCCTACGAGCAGTACTTC
CASSLFSSGNSYEQYF
>TRBV19|.|.|TRBJ2-3
TGTGCCAGTAGTGTTGCGGTGGGTCCAGATACGCAGTATTTT
CASSVAVGPDTQYF
>TRBV28|TRBD1|once|TRBJ1-2
TGTGCCAGCAGTTTGATCTCGTCGAACAGGGGGAGGGGCTGCACCTTC
CASSLISSNRGRGCTF
>TRBV28|TRBD2|.|TRBJ2-5
TGTGCCAGCTTCGCTTCCGGGGCTAGCGGGTATCAAGAGACCCAGTACTTC
CASFASGASGYQETQYF
>TRBV7-2|.|.|TRBJ1-3
TGTGCCAGCATCGTAACTGTCAACTCTGGAAACACCATATATTTT
CASIVTVNSGNTIYF
>TRBV2|TRBD1|.|TRBJ1-1
TGTGCCAGCAGTGAAGAGACAGGGGCAAACACTGAAGCTTTCTTT
CASSEETGANTEAFF
>TRBV21-1|.|.|TRBJ2-7
TGTGCCAGCAGCACCCAGACAGGGGCCCGCTACGAGCAGTACTTC
CASSTQTGARYEQYF
>TRBV5-6|.|.|TRBJ1-2
TGTGCCAGCAGCCCTAACAGGGCCCAGATAGCTAACTATGGCTACACCTTC
CASSPNRAQIANYGYTF
>TRBV6-5|TRBD1|.|TRBJ1-6
TGTGCCAGCAGTAGGGACAGTCAGAATTCACCCCTCCACTTT
CASSRDSQNSPLHF
>TRBV30|.|few|TRBJ2-7
TGTGCCTGGAGTGTAGGAGGGCCCGAGCAGTACTTC
CAWSVGGPEQYF
>TRBV4-1|TRBD1|once|TRBJ2-1
TGCGCCAGCAGCCAAGTTGGCGGGACAGGGCCTTCGAATGAGCAGTTCTTC
CASSQVGGTGPSNEQFF
>TRBV7-8|TRBD1|.|TRBJ2-5
TGTGCCAGCAGCTTAGACTACGGGACAGCAAATCAAGAGACCCAGTACTTC
CASSLDYGTANQETQYF
>TRBV27|TRBD1|.|TRBJ2-3
TGTGCCAGCACCCTGACAGGGGGCACCAATACGCAGTATTTT
CASTLTGGTNTQYF
>TRBV9|.|once|TRBJ2-3
TGTGCCAGCAGCGTAGAAGTTGGGGGCTACACAGATACGCAGTATTTT
CASSVEVGGYTDTQYF
>TRBV5-1|TRBD1|.|TRBJ2-1
TGCGCCAGCAGCTTGGGTACAGGGGTGGAGCAGTTCTTC
CASSLGTGVEQFF
>TRBV7-9|TRBD1|once|TRBJ1-5
TGTGCCAGCAGCTTAGGGACAGGGGGTTTAAGTCAGCCCCAGCATTTT
CASSLGTGGLSQPQHF
>TRBV2|.|.|TRBJ2-3
TGTGCCAGCAGTGAAGGAGAATGGGACTTGACTAGCACAGATACGCAGTATTTT
CASSEGEWDLTSTDTQYF
>TRBV7-6|.|.|TRBJ2-7
TGTGCCAGCAGCTTATCGGGAAGCTCCTACGAGCAGTACTTC
CASSLSGSSYEQYF
>TRBV5-8|.|.|TRBJ2-7
TGTGCCAGCAGCTTTGAGCTTCCCTACGAGCAGTACTTC
CASSFELPYEQYF
>TRBV6-1|.|.|TRBJ1-4
TGTGCCAGCAGCCATAATGAAAAACTGTTTTTT
CASSHNEKLFF
>TRBV10-2|.|few|TRBJ2-7
TGCGCCAGCAGTGGACTAGGAGGGAGCGGCTACGAGCAGTACTTC
CASSGLGGSGYEQYF
>TRBV27|TRBD1|.|TRBJ1-3
TGTGCCAGCAGTTTCGGGTTGACAGGGGGCAACACCATATATTTT
CASSFGLTGGNTIYF
>TRBV5-1|.|.|TRBJ2-1
TGCGCCAGCAGAACAGATAACAATGAGCAGTTCTTC
CASRTDNNEQFF
>TRBV30|TRBD2|.|TRBJ2-1
TGTGCCTGGAGTGCCCGACTAGCGGGAGGGGTCAATGAGCAGTTCTTC
CAWSARLAGGVNEQFF
>TRBV18|.|.|TRBJ1-1
TGTGCCAGCTCACCAGGGGGCAACACTGAAGCTTTCTTT
CASSPGGNTEAFF
>TRBV2|.|.|TRBJ1-5
TGTGCCAGCACCTATGAGGGGCGCAGGGGTAGCAATCAGCCCCAGCATTTT
CASTYEGRRGSNQPQHF
>TRBV18|TRBD1|once|TRBJ2-4
TGTGCCAGCTCACCGCAGGGGGCTGGTGGAAACATTCAGTACTTC
CASSPQGAGGNIQYF
>TRBV7-9|.|.|TRBJ2-7
TGTGCCAGCAGCTTAGCGAGAGCAGGGCTGAGGGAGCAGTACTTC
CASSLARAGLREQYF
>TRBV7-3|TRBD1|.|TRBJ1-2
TGTGCCAGCAAACAAACCGGGACAGGCTATGGCTACACCTTC
CASKQTGTGYGYTF
>TRBV15|TRBD2|.|TRBJ2-7
TGTGCCACCAGCAGAGGAGGGACTAGCGGGCTATACGAGCAGTACTTC
CATSRGGTSGLYEQYF
>TRBV5-4|.|.|TRBJ2-2
TGTGCCAGCAGCCGGATCGACTTAGACGCCGGGGAGCTGTTTTTT
CASSRIDLDAGELFF
>TRBV19|TRBD1|.|TRBJ2-7
TGTGCCAGTAGTAGGACAGGGGACCCCTACGAGCAGTACTTC
CASSRTGDPYEQYF
>TRBV4-1|TRBD1|.|TRBJ2-7
TGCGCCAGCAGCCAAGAGGGACAGGGCTACGAGCAGTACTTC
CASSQEGQGYEQYF
>TRBV7-8|TRBD2|.|TRBJ2-1
TGTGCCAGCAGCTTCACTAGCGGGAGCTACAATGAGCAGTTCTTC
CASSFTSGSYNEQFF
>TRBV9|.|few|TRBJ2-2
TGTGCCAGCAGCGTAGGGTGGGACTCAAACACCGGGGAGCTGTTTTTT
CASSVGWDSNTGELFF
>TRBV7-2|.|.|TRBJ2-7
TGTGCCAGCAGCTTAGGGGACTCGAGCTCCTACGAGCAGTACTTC
CASSLGDSSSYEQYF
>TRBV6-5|.|.|TRBJ2-2
TGTGCCAGCAGTTACTCGGGGGGATCGAACACCGGGGAGCTGTTTTTT
CASSYSGGSNTGELFF
>TRBV9|.|once|TRBJ2-3
TGTGCCAGCAGCGTGGCTAGCGATAGCACAGATACGCAGTATTTT
CASSVASDSTDTQYF
>TRBV7-2|.|.|TRBJ2-7
TGTGCCAGCAGCTTATCCGCCTACGAGCAGTACTTC
CASSLSAYEQYF
>TRBV27|.|once|TRBJ1-6
TGTGCCAGCAGTTTGTTCCCCCTAGGTTCCTCACCCCTCCACTTT
CASSLFPLGSSPLHF
>TRBV10-3|TRBD2|.|TRBJ2-7
TGTGCCATCAGTGATGCGGGAGGTAGCTCCTACGAGCAGTACTTC
CAISDAGGSSYEQYF
>TRBV6-5|TRBD1|.|TRBJ1-6
TGTGCCAGCAATCAGGGACAGTTTAATTCACCCCTCCACTTT
CASNQGQFNSPLHF
>TRBV19|TRBD1|.|TRBJ2-5
TGTGCCAGTAGAGCGCTCGGGACAGGGGAGGGAGAGACCCAGTACTTC
CASRALGTGEGETQYF
>TRBV9|TRBD2|.|TRBJ2-3
TGTGCCAGATGGACTAGCTTCCAAGATACGCAGTATTTT
CARWTSFQDTQYF
>TRBV5-1|.|.|TRBJ1-2
TGCGCCAGCAGCTTGGGTAGTGAGAGGGGCTACACCTTC
CASSLGSERGYTF
>TRBV30|TRBD1|.|TRBJ1-6
TGTGCCTGGAGGACAGGGGGGTCACCCCTCCACTTT
CAWRTGGSPLHF
>TRBV4-1|TRBD2|.|TRBJ2-1
TGCGCCAGCAGCCAAGAAGGTCGGGCGGGGGATGAGCAGTTCTTC
CASSQEGRAGDEQFF
>TRBV30|.|few|TRBJ2-7
TGTGCCGCCAATGGGGGCCCGGAGCAGTACTTC
CAANGGPEQYF
>TRBV5-6|TRBD2|.|TRBJ2-7
TGTGCCAGCAGCTTAGCGGGGGACTATTACGAGCAGTACTTC
CASSLAGDYYEQYF
>TRBV19|.|.|TRBJ1-5
TGTGCCAGTAGCCACCTCCCCCGGACCGGGGGGAATCAGCCCCAGCATTTT
CASSHLPRTGGNQPQHF
>TRBV7-9|.|.|TRBJ2-7
TGTGCCAGCAGCCTCACAGGGAACGAGCAGTACTTC
CASSLTGNEQYF
>TRBV7-9|TRBD1|.|TRBJ1-1
TGTGCCAGCAGCCCCCGGCAGGGGGCGCGGGCGAACACTGAAGCTTTCTTT
CASSPRQGARANTEAFF
>TRBV6-4|TRBD2|.|TRBJ2-1
TGTGCCAGCAGTAGCGGGAGCTCCTACAATGAGCAGTTCTTC
CASSSGSSYNEQFF
>TRBV2|TRBD1|.|TRBJ2-7
TGTGCCAGCAGTGAAGCGCTCAGGACAGGGGCCTACGAGCAGTACTTC
CASSEALRTGAYEQYF